The present T cell receptor (beta chain) was sequenced within a study of blood T cell repertoires in COVID-19. Across the study: The samples span acute and convalescent COVID-19 from the United States, Italy and Spain. Nucleic acid was either cDNA or gDNA, and it came from T cells, B-cell-depleted T cells, or PBMCs.

As handled by the study authors: The authors estimated nucleated cell counts from reference gene primer amplification. The data were produced by immunoSEQ multiplex PCR, yet TCRdb's version contains in-frame clones alone and is incomplete. Clonal size and the V and J genes are those of that table, whereas D and trimming came from the DNA. Among 90,000 to 150,000 clones listed, 70% to 90% were seen once. Germline V gene data show CDR1 as ENHRY and CDR2 as SYGVKD. The J segment lost 8 bases and the V segment lost 10 bases, leaving 6 bases of the junction unmatched. The CDR3 is 12 amino acids. The source is a man aged 55 to 70 with acute or convalescent COVID-19. This chain joins TRBV10-3 and TRBJ1-4; the match to TRBD1 covers 8 bases. The material sequenced was peripheral blood. DNA of the CDR3: TGTGCCACCGGACAGGGCGACGAAAAACTGTTTTTT. This translates into CATGQGDEKLFF.